The clone carrying this TCR beta chain was recorded many times. The data derive from a study of T-cell memory formation after mild COVID-19. V was pared by 3 bases and J by 0 bases, with 10 bases between. The CDR3 consists of 15 residues. The germline V gene encodes CDR1 MRHNA and CDR2 SNTAGT. TCRdb fed the 5' RACE reads into MiXCR, producing one record per CDR3 protein. The table records 90,000 to 120,000 distinct CDR3 sequences, 11% of them present only once. The specimen sequenced was PBMCs or a T cell subset sorted from them (not recorded which). The chain joins TRBV6-4 to TRBJ2-3; perhaps TRBD2 as D (5 bases). The receptor was isolated from a man aged 18 to 30 who had mild COVID-19 (a few samples of this study predate the infection). Cell type and time point are not known. CDR3 amino acids: CASSEEGSSTDTQYF. DNA for the CDR3: TGTGCCAGCAGTGAAGAGGGATCTAGCACAGATACGCAGTATTTT.